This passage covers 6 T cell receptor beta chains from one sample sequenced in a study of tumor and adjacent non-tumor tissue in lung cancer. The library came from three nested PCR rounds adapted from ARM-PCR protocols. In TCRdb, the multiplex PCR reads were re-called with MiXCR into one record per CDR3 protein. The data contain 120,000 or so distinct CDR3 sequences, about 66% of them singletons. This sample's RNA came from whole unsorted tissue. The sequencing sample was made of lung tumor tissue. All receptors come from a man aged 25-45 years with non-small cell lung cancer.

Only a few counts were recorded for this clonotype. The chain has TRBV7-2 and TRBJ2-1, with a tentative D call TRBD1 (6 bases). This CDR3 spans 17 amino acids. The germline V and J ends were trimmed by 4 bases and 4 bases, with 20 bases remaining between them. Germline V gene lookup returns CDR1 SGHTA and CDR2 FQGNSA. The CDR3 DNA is TGTGCCAGCAGCTCAGGGCGGGCGGACAGTCGATACAATGAGCAGTTCTTC. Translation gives CASSSGRADSRYNEQFF.

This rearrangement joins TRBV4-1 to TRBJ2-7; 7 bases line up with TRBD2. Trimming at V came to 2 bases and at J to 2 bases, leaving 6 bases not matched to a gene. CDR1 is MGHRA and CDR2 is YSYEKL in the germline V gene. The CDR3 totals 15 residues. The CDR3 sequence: CASSQFGEGTYEQYF. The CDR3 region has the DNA TGCGCCAGCAGCCAATTCGGGGAGGGGACCTACGAGCAGTACTTC.

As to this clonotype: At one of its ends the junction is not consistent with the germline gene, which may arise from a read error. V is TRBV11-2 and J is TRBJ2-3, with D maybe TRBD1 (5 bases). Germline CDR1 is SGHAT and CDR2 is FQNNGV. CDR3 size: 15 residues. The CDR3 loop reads CASSPRIESTGTQYF. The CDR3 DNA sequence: TGTGCCAGCAGCCCTCGAATAGAGAGCACAGGTACGCAGTATTTT.

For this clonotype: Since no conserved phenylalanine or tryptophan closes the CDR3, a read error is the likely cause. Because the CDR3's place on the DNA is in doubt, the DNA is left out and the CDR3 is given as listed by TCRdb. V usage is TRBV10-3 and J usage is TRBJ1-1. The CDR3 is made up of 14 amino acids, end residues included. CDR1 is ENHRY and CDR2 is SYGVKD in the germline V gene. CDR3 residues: CAIRDRQGDTEASL.

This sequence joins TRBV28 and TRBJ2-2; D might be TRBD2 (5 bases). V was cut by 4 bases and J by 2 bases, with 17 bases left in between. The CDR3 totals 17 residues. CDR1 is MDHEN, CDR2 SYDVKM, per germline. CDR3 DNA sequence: TGTGCCAGCAGTTCGGACCTTTTTACGGGAAACACCGGGGAGCTGTTTTTT. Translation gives CASSSDLFTGNTGELFF.

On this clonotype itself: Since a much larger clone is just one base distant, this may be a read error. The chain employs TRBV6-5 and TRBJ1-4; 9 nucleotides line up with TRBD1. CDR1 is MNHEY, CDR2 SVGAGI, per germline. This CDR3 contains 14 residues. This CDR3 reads CASGYGTGSEKLFF. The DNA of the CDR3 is TGTGCCAGCGGTTATGGGACAGGGTCTGAAAAACTGTTTTTT.